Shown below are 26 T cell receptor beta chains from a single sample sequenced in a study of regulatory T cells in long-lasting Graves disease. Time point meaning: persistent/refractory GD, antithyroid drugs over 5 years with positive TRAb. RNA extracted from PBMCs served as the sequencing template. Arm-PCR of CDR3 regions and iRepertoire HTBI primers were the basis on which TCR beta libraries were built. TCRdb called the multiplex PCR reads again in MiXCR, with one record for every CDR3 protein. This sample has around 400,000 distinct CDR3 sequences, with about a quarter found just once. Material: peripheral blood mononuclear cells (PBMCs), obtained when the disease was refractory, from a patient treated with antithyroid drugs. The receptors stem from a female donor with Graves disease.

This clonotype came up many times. The CDR3 DNA reads as TGTGCCAGCAGTGAATCTAACGAGCAGTACTTC. It specifies CASSESNEQYF. The chain has TRBV2 and TRBJ2-7; D is unclear. Looked up from germline, CDR1 is SNHLY and CDR2 is FYNNEI. The germline V and J ends were trimmed by 2 bases and 5 bases, with 4 bases remaining between them. The CDR3 is 11 amino acids.

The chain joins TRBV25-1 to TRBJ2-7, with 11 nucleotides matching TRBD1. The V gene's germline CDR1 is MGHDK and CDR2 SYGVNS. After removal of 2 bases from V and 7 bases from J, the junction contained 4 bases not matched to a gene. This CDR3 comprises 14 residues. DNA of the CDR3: TGTGCCAGCAGTGAACCGGGACAGGGGGGAGAGCAGTACTTC. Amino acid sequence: CASSEPGQGGEQYF.

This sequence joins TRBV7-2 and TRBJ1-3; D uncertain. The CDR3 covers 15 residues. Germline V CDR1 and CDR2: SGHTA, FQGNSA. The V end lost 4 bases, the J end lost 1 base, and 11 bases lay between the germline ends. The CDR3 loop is CASSWNSGSGNTIYF. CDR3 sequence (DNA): TGTGCCAGCAGCTGGAATTCGGGATCTGGAAACACCATATATTTT. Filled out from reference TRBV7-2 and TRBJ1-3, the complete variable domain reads GAGVSQSPSNKVTEKGKDVELRCDPISGHTALYWYRQSLGQGLEFLIYFQGNSAPDKSGLPSDRFSAERTGGSVSTLTIQRTQQEDSAVYLCASSWNSGSGNTIYFGEGSWLTVV.

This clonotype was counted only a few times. The CDR3 region has the DNA TGTGCCAGCAGTTTTCCTTCGGGACAGGGGAGCACCGGGGAGCTGTTTTTT. It yields the protein CASSFPSGQGSTGELFF. The chain uses TRBV6-5 and TRBJ2-2, with 10 bases aligning to TRBD1. The CDR3 runs 17 residues. Trimming removed 4 bases from V and 4 bases from J; junction bases left unmatched: 9. Germline V CDR1 and CDR2: MNHEY, SVGAGI.

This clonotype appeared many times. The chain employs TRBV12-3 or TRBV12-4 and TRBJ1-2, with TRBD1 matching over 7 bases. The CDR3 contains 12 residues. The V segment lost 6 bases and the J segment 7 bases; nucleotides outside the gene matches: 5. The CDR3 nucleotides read TGTGCCAGCAGGGGGGACAGCATTGGCTACACCTTC. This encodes CASRGDSIGYTF.

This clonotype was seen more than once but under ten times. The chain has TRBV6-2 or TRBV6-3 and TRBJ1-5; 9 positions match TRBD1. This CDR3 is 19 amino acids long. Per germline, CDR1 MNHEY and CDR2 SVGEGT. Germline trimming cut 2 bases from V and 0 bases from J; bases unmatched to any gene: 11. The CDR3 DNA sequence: TGTGCCAGCAGTTACCGGGGACAGGGCAGCTGGTATAGCAATCAGCCCCAGCATTTT. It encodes CASSYRGQGSWYSNQPQHF.

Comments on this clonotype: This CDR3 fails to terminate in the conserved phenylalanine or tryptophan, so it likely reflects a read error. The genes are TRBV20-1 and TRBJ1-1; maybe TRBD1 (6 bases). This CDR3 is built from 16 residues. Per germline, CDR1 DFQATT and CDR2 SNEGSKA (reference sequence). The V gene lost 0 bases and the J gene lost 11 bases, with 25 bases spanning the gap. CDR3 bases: TGCAGTGCTAGAGATAGAGGGGGGACGGGGAATAGGAGTGCTTTCCTT. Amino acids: CSARDRGGTGNRSAFL.

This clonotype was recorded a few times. The CDR3: CASRRDRSSYGYTF. CDR3 sequence (DNA): TGTGCCAGTCGCCGGGACAGGAGTAGCTATGGCTACACCTTC. The chain carries TRBV19 and TRBJ1-2; 8 bases line up with TRBD1. Germline CDR1 reads LNHDA; CDR2 reads SQIVND (reference sequence). With V trimmed by 8 bases and J by 4 bases, 9 bases remained unmatched. The CDR3 has 14 amino acids.

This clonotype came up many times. The CDR3 loop is CASSLAGTEQYF. CDR3 DNA: TGTGCCAGCAGCTTAGCGGGAACGGAGCAGTACTTC. The chain has TRBV7-8 and TRBJ2-7; D is uncertain. The length of the CDR3 is 12 residues. Germline lookup yields CDR1 SGHVS and CDR2 FQNEAQ. Trimming took off 0 bases at V and 7 bases at J, with 7 bases between the two ends.

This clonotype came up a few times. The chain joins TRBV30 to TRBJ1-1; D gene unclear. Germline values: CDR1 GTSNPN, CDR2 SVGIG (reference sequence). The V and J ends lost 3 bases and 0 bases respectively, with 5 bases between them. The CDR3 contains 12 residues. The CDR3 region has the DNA TGTGCCTGGAGCCAATTGAACACTGAAGCTTTCTTT. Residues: CAWSQLNTEAFF.

CDR3 in amino acids: CAWAQTGELFF. CDR3 nucleotide sequence: TGTGCCTGGGCCCAAACCGGGGAGCTGTTTTTT. The chain joins TRBV30 to TRBJ2-2; D remains ambiguous. Germline CDR1 and CDR2: GTSNPN and SVGIG (reference sequence). Trimming pared 5 bases from V and 5 bases from J, leaving 6 bases between. The CDR3 runs 11 residues.

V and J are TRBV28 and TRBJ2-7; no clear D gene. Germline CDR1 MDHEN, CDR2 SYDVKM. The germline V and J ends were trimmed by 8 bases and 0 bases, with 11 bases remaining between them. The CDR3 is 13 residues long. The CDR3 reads CASQDPSSYEQYF. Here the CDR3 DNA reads TGTGCCAGCCAAGACCCGAGCTCCTACGAGCAGTACTTC.

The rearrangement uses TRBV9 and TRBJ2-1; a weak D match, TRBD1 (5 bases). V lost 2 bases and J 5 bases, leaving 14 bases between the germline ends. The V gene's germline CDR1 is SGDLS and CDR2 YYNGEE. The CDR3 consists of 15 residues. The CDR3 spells CASSVVGATNNEQFF. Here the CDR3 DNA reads TGTGCCAGCAGCGTCGTTGGGGCCACAAACAATGAGCAGTTCTTC. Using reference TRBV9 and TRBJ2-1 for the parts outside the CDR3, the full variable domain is DSGVTQTPKHLITATGQRVTLRCSPRSGDLSVYWYQQSLDQGLQFLIQYYNGEERAKGNILERFSAQQFPDLHSELNLSSLELGDSALYFCASSVVGATNNEQFFGPGTRLTVL.

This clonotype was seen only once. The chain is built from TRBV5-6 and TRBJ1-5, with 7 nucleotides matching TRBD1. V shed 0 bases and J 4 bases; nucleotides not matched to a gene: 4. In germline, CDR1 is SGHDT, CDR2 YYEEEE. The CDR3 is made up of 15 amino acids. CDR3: CASSLGQGKNQPQHF. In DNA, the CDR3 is TGTGCCAGCAGCTTGGGACAGGGAAAAAATCAGCCCCAGCATTTT.

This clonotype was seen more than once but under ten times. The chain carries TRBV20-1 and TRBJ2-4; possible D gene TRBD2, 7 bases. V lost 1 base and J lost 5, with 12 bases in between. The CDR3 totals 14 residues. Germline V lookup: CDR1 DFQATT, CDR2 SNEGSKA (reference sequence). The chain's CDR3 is CSARGGGRQNIQYF. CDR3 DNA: TGCAGTGCTAGAGGGGGGGGGCGCCAAAACATTCAGTACTTC.

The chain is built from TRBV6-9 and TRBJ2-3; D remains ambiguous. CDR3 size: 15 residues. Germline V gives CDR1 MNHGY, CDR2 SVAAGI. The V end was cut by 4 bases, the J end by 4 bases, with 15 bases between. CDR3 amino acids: CASSSEAAAADTQYF. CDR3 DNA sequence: TGTGCCAGCAGTTCCGAGGCCGCTGCGGCAGATACGCAGTATTTT.

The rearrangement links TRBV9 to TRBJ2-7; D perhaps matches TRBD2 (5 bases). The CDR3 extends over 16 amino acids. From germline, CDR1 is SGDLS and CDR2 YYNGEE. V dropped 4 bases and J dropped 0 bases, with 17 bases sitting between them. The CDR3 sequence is CASSPRGSGGSYEQYF. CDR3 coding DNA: TGTGCCAGCAGCCCCCGTGGAAGCGGAGGCTCCTACGAGCAGTACTTC.

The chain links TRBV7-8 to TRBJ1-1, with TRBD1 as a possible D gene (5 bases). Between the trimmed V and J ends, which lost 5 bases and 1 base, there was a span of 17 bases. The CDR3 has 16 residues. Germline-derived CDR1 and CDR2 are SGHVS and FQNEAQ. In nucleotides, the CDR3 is TGTGCCAGCAGCCCAAGAAGGACACAACCGAACACTGAAGCTTTCTTT. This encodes CASSPRRTQPNTEAFF.

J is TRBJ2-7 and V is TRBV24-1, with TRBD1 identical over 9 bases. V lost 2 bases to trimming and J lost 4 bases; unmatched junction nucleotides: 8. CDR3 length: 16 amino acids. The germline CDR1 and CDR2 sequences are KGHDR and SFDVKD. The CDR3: CATSDSGDREIYEQYF. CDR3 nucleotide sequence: TGTGCCACCAGTGATTCCGGGGACAGGGAAATTTACGAGCAGTACTTC.

The CDR3, as DNA: TGCAGCGCCCAGCTTAGCGGAGGGGGATACCAAGAGACCCAGTACTTC. Its protein is CSAQLSGGGYQETQYF. The chain carries TRBV29-1 and TRBJ2-5; either TRBD1 or TRBD2 may fit D (6 bases each). CDR1 and CDR2 (germline): SQVTM, ANQGSEA. The CDR3 totals 16 residues. V was clipped by 7 bases and J by 0 bases, with 21 bases between them.

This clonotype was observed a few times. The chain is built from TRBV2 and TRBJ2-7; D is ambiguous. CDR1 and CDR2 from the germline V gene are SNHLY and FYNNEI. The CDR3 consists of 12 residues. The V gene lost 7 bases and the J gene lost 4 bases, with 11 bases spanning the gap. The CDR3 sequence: CASKSLSYEQYF. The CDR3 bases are TGTGCCAGCAAGTCCCTTAGTTACGAGCAGTACTTC.

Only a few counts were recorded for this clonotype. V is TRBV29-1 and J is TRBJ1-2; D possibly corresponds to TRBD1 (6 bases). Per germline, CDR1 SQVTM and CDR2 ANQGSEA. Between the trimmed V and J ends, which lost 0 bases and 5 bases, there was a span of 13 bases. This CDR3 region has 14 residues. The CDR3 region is CSVEDLRDTYGYTF. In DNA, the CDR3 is TGCAGCGTTGAAGATCTTCGGGACACTTATGGCTACACCTTC.

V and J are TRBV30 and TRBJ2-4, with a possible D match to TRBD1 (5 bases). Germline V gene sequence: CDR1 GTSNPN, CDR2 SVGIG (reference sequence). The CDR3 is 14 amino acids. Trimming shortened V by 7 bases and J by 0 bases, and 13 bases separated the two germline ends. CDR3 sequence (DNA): TGTGCCTTACAGGAGTCTCTAGCCAAAAACATTCAGTACTTC. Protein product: CALQESLAKNIQYF.

The CDR3: CASSEGQGEQFF. In DNA, the CDR3 is TGTGCCAGCAGTGAGGGTCAAGGCGAGCAGTTCTTC. The rearrangement joins TRBV2 to TRBJ2-1; D not resolved. This CDR3 spans 12 amino acids. In germline, CDR1 is SNHLY, CDR2 FYNNEI. Trimming removed 3 bases from V and 10 bases from J, with 10 bases in between.

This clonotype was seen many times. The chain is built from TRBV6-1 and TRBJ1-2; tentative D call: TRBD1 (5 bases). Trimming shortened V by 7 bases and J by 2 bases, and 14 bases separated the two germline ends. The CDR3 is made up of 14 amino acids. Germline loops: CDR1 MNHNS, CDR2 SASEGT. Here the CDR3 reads CASTPTATNYGYTF. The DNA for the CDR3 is TGTGCCAGCACCCCGACAGCTACCAACTATGGCTACACCTTC.

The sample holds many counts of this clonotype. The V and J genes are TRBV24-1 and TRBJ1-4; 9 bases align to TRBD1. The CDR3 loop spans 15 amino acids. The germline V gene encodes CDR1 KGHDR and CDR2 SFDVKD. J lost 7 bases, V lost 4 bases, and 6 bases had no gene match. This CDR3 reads CATSDPDRGGEKLFF. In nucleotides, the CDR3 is TGTGCCACCAGTGACCCGGACAGGGGCGGTGAAAAACTGTTTTTT.